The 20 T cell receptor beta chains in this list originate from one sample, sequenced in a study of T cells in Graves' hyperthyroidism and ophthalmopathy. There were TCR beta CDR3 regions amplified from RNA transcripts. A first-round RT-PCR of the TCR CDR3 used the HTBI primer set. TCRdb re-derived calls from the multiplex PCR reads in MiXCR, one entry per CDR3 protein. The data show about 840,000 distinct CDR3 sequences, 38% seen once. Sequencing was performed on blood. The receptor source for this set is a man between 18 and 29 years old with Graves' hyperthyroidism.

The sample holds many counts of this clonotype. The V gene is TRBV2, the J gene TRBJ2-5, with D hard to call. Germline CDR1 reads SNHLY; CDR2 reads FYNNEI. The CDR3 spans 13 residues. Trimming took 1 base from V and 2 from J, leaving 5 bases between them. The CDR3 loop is CASSEDNQETQYF. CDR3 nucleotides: TGTGCCAGCAGTGAAGACAATCAAGAGACCCAGTACTTC. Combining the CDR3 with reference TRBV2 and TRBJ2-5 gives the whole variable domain EPEVTQTPSHQVTQMGQEVILRCVPISNHLYFYWYRQILGQKVEFLVSFYNNEISEKSEIFDDQFSVERPDGSNFTLKIRSTKLEDSAMYFCASSEDNQETQYFGPGTRLLVL.

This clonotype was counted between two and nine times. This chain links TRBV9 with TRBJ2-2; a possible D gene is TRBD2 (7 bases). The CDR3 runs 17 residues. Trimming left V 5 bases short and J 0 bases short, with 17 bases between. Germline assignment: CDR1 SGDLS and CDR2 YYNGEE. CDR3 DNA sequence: TGTGCCAGCAGGTATAATTCGGGGGGCCCGAACACCGGGGAGCTGTTTTTT. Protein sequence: CASRYNSGGPNTGELFF.

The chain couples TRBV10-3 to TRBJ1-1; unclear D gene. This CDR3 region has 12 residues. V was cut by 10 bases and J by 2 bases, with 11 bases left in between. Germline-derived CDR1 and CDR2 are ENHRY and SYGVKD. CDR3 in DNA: TGTGCCAGCGCGGGAGACAACACTGAAGCTTTCTTT. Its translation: CASAGDNTEAFF.

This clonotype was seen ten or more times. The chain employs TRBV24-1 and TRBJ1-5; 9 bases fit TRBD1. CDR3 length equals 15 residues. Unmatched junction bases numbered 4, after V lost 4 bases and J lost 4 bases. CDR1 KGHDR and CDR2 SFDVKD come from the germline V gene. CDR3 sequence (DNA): TGTGCCACCAGTGACTCCGGGACAGGGAATCAGCCCCAGCATTTT. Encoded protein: CATSDSGTGNQPQHF.

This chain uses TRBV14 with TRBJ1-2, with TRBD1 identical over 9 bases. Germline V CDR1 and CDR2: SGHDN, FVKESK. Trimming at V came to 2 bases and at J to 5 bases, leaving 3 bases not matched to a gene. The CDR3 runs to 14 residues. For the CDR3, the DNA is TGTGCCAGCAGCCAATTGGACAGGGGATATGGCTACACCTTC. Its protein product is CASSQLDRGYGYTF.

The CDR3 here is CASSEDNGENTEAFF. CDR3 DNA sequence: TGTGCCAGCAGTGAAGATAACGGGGAGAACACTGAAGCTTTCTTT. The rearrangement uses TRBV6-1 and TRBJ1-1; D gene unclear. Germline loops: CDR1 MNHNS, CDR2 SASEGT. V lost 1 base and J 1 base, leaving 10 bases between the germline ends. This CDR3 contains 15 residues.

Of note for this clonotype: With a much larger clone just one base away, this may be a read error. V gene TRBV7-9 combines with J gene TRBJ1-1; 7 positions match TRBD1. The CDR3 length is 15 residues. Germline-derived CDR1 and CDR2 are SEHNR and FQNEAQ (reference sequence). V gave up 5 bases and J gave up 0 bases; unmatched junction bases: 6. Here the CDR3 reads CASSPNRGVNTEAFF. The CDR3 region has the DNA TGTGCCAGCAGCCCAAACAGGGGAGTGAACACTGAAGCTTTCTTT.

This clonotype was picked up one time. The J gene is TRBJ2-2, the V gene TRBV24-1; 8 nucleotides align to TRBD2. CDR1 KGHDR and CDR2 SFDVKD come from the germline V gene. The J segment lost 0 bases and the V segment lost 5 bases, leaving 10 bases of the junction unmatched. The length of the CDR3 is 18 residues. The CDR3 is CATSVAGGALSNTGELFF. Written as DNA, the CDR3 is TGTGCCACCAGTGTCGCGGGGGGTGCCCTTTCGAACACCGGGGAGCTGTTTTTT.

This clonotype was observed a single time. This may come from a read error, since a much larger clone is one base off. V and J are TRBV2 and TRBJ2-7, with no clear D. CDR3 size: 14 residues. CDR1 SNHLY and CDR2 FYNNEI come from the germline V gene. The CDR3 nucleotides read TGTGTCAGCAGTGAACTGAGGAGCTCCTACGAGCAGTACTTC. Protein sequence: CVSSELRSSYEQYF.

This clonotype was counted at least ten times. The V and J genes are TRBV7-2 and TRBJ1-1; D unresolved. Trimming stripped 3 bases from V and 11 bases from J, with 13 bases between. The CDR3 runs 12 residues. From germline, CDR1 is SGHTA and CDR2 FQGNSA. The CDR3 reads CASSLASRRAFF. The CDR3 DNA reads TGTGCCAGCAGCTTGGCATCCCGACGGGCTTTCTTT.

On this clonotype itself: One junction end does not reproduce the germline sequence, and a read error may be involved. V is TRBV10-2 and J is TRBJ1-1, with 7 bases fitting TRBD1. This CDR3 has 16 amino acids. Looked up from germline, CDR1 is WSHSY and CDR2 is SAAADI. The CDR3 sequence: CASSLWGAGGDTEAFF. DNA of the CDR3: TGTGCCAGCAGTTTGTGGGGTGCAGGGGGGGACACTGAAGCTTTCTTT.

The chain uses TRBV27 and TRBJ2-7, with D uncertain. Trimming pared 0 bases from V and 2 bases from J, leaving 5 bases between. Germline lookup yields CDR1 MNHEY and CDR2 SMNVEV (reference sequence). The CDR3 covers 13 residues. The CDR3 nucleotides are TGTGCCAGCAGTTTATCGTGGCCCTACGAGCAGTACTTC. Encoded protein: CASSLSWPYEQYF.

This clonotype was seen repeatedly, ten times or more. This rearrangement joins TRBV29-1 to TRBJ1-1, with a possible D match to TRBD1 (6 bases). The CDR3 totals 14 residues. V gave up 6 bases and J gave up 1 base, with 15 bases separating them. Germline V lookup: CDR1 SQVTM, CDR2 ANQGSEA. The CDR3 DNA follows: TGCAGCGTGGAGGGGGGGGGCGAGAACACTGAAGCTTTCTTT. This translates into CSVEGGGENTEAFF.

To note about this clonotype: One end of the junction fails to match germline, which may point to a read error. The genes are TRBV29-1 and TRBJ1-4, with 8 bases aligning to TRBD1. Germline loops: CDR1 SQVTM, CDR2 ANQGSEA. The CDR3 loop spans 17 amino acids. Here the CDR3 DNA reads TGCAGCGTTGATGGACAGGGAACCACCGGGGATCGGGAAAAACTGCTTTTT. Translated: CSVDGQGTTGDREKLLF.

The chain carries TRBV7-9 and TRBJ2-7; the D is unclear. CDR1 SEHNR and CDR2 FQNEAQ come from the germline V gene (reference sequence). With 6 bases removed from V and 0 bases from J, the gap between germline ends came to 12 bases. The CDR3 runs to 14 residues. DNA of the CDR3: TGTGCCAGCAGTTTTGCCGTCAGCTCCTACGAGCAGTACTTC. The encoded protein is CASSFAVSSYEQYF.

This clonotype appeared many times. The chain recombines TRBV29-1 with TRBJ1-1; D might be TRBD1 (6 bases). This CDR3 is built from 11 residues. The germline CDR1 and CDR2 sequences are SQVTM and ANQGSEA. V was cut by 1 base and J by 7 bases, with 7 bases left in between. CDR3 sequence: CSVEARGEAFF. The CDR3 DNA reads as TGCAGCGTTGAAGCCAGGGGTGAAGCTTTCTTT.

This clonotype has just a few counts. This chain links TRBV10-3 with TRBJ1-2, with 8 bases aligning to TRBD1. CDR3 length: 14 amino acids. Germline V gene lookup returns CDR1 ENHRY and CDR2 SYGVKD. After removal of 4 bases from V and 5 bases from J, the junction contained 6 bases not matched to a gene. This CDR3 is CAISGGTGQYGYTF. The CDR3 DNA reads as TGTGCCATCAGTGGTGGGACAGGTCAATATGGCTACACCTTC.

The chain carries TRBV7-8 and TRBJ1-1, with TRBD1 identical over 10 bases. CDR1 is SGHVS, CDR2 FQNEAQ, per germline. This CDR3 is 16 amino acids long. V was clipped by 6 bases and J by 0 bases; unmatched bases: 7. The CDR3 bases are TGTGCCAGCAGGATGGACAGGGGGAGGATGAACACTGAAGCTTTCTTT. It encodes CASRMDRGRMNTEAFF.

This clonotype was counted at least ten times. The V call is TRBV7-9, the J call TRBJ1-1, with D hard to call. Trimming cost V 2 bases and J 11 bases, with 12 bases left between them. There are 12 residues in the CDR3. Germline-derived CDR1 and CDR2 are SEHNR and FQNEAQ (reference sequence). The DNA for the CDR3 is TGTGCCAGCAGCTTAAGCGCCGACGTGGCTTTCTTT. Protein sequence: CASSLSADVAFF.

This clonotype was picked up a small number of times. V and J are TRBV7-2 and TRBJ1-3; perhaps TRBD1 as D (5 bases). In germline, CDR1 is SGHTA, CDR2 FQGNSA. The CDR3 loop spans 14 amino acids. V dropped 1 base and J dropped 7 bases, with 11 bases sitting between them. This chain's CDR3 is CASSLEQVGNTIYF. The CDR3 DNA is TGTGCCAGCAGCTTAGAACAGGTCGGGAACACCATATATTTT.